This T cell receptor beta chain was recovered during a study of regulatory and conventional T cells in RAG deficiency. Study-wide findings and caveats: Shannon entropy was markedly lower and Simpson indices higher in RAG-deficient patients than control T-cell subsets. Compared with controls, unique Treg TCR beta sequences dropped roughly 96-fold in Omenn syndrome and CID/AS. Sorted Omenn CD25-high CD127-low cells may not be bona fide Tregs.

A word on this clone: The antigen is not known.

TCRdb keeps only in-frame clones here, not all; method: immunoSEQ multiplex PCR. The sample lists 400 to 450 clones; about 47% were seen once. Genomic DNA came from blood regulatory T cells gated CD4+ CD25-high CD127-low. The eight patients with RAG deficiency had SCID (one), Omenn syndrome (two), or CID/atypical SCID (five). V gave up 4 bases and J gave up 4 bases, with 9 bases separating them. CDR3 length: 12 residues. Germline V gene data show CDR1 as SGHRS and CDR2 as YFSETQ. The V and J genes are TRBV5-1 and TRBJ2-7, with a possible D match to TRBD2 (5 bases). The sequencing input was CD4+ Tregs sorted from blood. This TCR came from a human donor with RAG deficiency presenting as severe combined immunodeficiency. CDR3 in amino acids: CASSPSRYEQYF. The CDR3 region has the DNA TGCGCCAGCAGCCCTAGCAGGTACGAGCAGTACTTC. The full variable domain, its missing parts supplied by reference TRBV5-1 and TRBJ2-7, is KAGVTQTPRYLIKTRGQQVTLSCSPISGHRSVSWYQQTPGQGLQFLFEYFSETQRNKGNFPGRFSGRQFSNSRSEMNVSTLELGDSALYLCASSPSRYEQYFGPGTRLTVT.